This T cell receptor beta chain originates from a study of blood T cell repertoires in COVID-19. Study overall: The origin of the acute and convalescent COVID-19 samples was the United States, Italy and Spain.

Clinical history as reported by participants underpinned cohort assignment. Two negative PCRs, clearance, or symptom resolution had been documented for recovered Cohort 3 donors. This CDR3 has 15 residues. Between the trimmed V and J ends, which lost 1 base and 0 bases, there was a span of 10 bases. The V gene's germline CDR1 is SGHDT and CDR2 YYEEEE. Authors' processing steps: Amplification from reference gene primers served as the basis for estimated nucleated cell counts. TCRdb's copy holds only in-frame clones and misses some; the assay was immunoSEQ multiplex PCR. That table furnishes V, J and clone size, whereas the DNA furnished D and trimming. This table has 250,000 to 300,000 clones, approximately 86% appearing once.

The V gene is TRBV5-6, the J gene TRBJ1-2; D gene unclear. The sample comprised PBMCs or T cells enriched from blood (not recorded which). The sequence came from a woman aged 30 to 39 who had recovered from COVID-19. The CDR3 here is CASSLPTATNYGYTF. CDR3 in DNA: TGTGCCAGCAGCTTGCCGACTGCGACTAACTATGGCTACACCTTC.